This is a list of T cell receptor beta chains from one sample in a study of TIL therapy for anti-PD-1-resistant metastatic lung cancer. Libraries were prepared by immunoSEQ multiplex PCR; TCRdb keeps only in-frame clonotypes and omits some of them. The profile shows 57,000 or so clones, around 90% of them singletons. The sample here was blood, taken at baseline. Source of these receptors: a person between 25 and 79 years old with non-small cell lung cancer. The CDR3 runs from the conserved cysteine through the conserved F or W. A D gene is named only where the DNA matches it firmly. A row's size may be missing; if present it is once, few, many or a size class.

size: .; D: .; V: TRBV19; length: 13; J: TRBJ1-2; DNA: TGTGCCAGTAGCCTCGACAGCGATTATGGCTACACCTTC; CDR3: CASSLDSDYGYTF
size: .; D: .; V: TRBV28; length: 15; J: TRBJ2-7; DNA: TGTGCCAGCAGTTTAGGGGATCATCCTAGCTACGAGCAGTACTTC; CDR3: CASSLGDHPSYEQYF
size: .; D: .; V: TRBV4-1; length: 15; J: TRBJ1-5; DNA: TGCGCCAGCAGCCAAGTGATGGTATTCAATCAGCCCCAGCATTTT; CDR3: CASSQVMVFNQPQHF
size: .; D: TRBD2; V: TRBV29-1; length: 15; J: TRBJ2-3; DNA: TGCAGCGCCGCGGGACTAGCGGGAGATCGAGATACGCAGTATTTT; CDR3: CSAAGLAGDRDTQYF
size: .; D: .; V: TRBV30; length: 14; J: TRBJ1-2; DNA: TGTGCCTGGGGGAGGACTCGATGGACCTATGGCTACACCTTC; CDR3: CAWGRTRWTYGYTF
size: .; D: .; V: TRBV27; length: 15; J: TRBJ2-2; DNA: TGTGCCAGCACCTCGCAGGGCCATTACACCGGGGAGCTGTTTTTT; CDR3: CASTSQGHYTGELFF
size: .; D: TRBD2; V: TRBV6-2/TRBV6-3; length: 15; J: TRBJ2-1; DNA: TGTGCCAGCAGTTCTCTAGCGGGGGGGCAGTATGAGCAGTTCTTC; CDR3: CASSSLAGGQYEQFF
size: .; D: .; V: TRBV30; length: 14; J: TRBJ1-5; DNA: TGTGCCTGGAGGTTACAGGGAATTAATCAGCCCCAGCATTTT; CDR3: CAWRLQGINQPQHF
size: .; D: .; V: TRBV20-1; length: 15; J: TRBJ2-7; DNA: TGCAGTGCTAGTAGGGGATCAGGGTCCCCCTACGAGCAGTACTTC; CDR3: CSASRGSGSPYEQYF
size: .; D: .; V: TRBV7-3; length: 13; J: TRBJ2-5; DNA: TGTGCCAGCAGCCCCGGGTCGGGAGAGACCCAGTACTTC; CDR3: CASSPGSGETQYF
size: .; D: .; V: TRBV4-2; length: 14; J: TRBJ2-7; DNA: TGTGCCAGCAGCCGGGAAGGAGCAGGGCGCGAGCAGTACTTC; CDR3: CASSREGAGREQYF
size: .; D: .; V: TRBV4-2; length: 12; J: TRBJ2-7; DNA: TGTGCCAGCAGCCAAGCGCACTACGAGCAGTACTTC; CDR3: CASSQAHYEQYF
size: .; D: .; V: TRBV5-8; length: 12; J: TRBJ2-7; DNA: TGTGCCAGCAGCTGGCCCACTTACGAGCAGTACTTC; CDR3: CASSWPTYEQYF
size: .; D: .; V: TRBV4-1; length: 15; J: TRBJ2-7; DNA: TGCGCCAGCAGCCAGCCGGGTGGGGGGGCAGTGGTGCAGTACTTC; CDR3: CASSQPGGGAVVQYF
size: once; D: .; V: TRBV27; length: 16; J: TRBJ2-7; DNA: TGTGCCAGCAGTTTAGGTGGGGGGCGAGGGCCGTACGAGCAGTACTTC; CDR3: CASSLGGGRGPYEQYF
size: .; D: .; V: TRBV7-2; length: 13; J: TRBJ2-7; DNA: TGTGCCAGCAGCCCGCAGGGCCCCCACGAGCAGTACTTC; CDR3: CASSPQGPHEQYF
size: .; D: .; V: TRBV18; length: 14; J: TRBJ1-5; DNA: TGTGCCAGCTCACCGGGAAGTGTAAGGCAGCCCCAGCATTTT; CDR3: CASSPGSVRQPQHF
size: once; D: TRBD2; V: TRBV30; length: 14; J: TRBJ2-7; DNA: TGTGCCTGGAGTGTACTGGCGGGAGACTACGAGCAGTACTTC; CDR3: CAWSVLAGDYEQYF
size: .; D: TRBD1; V: TRBV30; length: 14; J: TRBJ1-6; DNA: TGTGCCTGCACAGGGGGGTCCTATAATTCACCCCTCCACTTT; CDR3: CACTGGSYNSPLHF
size: .; D: .; V: TRBV6-1; length: 18; J: TRBJ2-7; DNA: TGTGCCAGCAGTGAAGCGTCGTTCGGAGGGCTCCGGGCCTCCGAGCAGTACTTC; CDR3: CASSEASFGGLRASEQYF
size: .; D: .; V: TRBV19; length: 14; J: TRBJ2-3; DNA: TGTGCCAGTAATGGAGGAACTAACACAGATACGCAGTATTTT; CDR3: CASNGGTNTDTQYF
size: .; D: .; V: TRBV4-1; length: 14; J: TRBJ2-2; DNA: TGCGCCAGCAGTTTTGGAGATAACACCGGGGAGCTGTTTTTT; CDR3: CASSFGDNTGELFF
size: .; D: .; V: TRBV28; length: 12; J: TRBJ1-2; DNA: TGTGCCAGCAGTTTCAGGGGAATTGGCTACACCTTC; CDR3: CASSFRGIGYTF
size: .; D: .; V: TRBV27; length: 14; J: TRBJ2-3; DNA: TGTGCCAGCAGTTTATTCCCTAGCGAAGATACGCAGTATTTT; CDR3: CASSLFPSEDTQYF
size: once; D: .; V: TRBV7-8; length: 16; J: TRBJ2-2; DNA: TGTGCCAGCAGCTTATGGGGGATGGGGGGCACCGGGGAGCTGTTTTTT; CDR3: CASSLWGMGGTGELFF
size: .; D: .; V: TRBV4-1; length: 16; J: TRBJ1-6; DNA: TGCGCCAGCAGCCAACGAACCGGGCCCTCAAATTCACCCCTCCACTTT; CDR3: CASSQRTGPSNSPLHF
size: .; D: TRBD1; V: TRBV28; length: 13; J: TRBJ1-1; DNA: TGTGCCTGCAAGGGCAGGGGGCTTTCTGAAGCTTTCTTT; CDR3: CACKGRGLSEAFF
size: .; D: TRBD1; V: TRBV29-1; length: 14; J: TRBJ1-5; DNA: TGCAGCGGAATAGGACAGGGAGGCAATCAGCCCCAGCATTTT; CDR3: CSGIGQGGNQPQHF
size: .; D: TRBD1; V: TRBV12-5; length: 15; J: TRBJ1-2; DNA: TGTGCTAGTGGTCCAACGACAGGGCTCAGGCTCGGCTACACCTTC; CDR3: CASGPTTGLRLGYTF
size: once; D: .; V: TRBV10-3; length: 13; J: TRBJ2-5; DNA: TGTGCCATCAGTGAGGGGGGAGTAGAGACCCAGTACTTC; CDR3: CAISEGGVETQYF
size: .; D: TRBD2; V: TRBV9; length: 17; J: TRBJ2-2; DNA: TGTGCCAGCAGCGGAGGGACTAGCGGAACGAACACCGGGGAGCTGTTTTTT; CDR3: CASSGGTSGTNTGELFF
size: .; D: TRBD2; V: TRBV5-1; length: 18; J: TRBJ2-1; DNA: TGCGCCAGCAGCTTGGGGCTAGCGGGGGGGCCATACTACAATGAGCAGTTCTTC; CDR3: CASSLGLAGGPYYNEQFF
size: .; D: TRBD1; V: TRBV18; length: 18; J: TRBJ1-3; DNA: TGTGCCAGCTCACCCCGGGGGAACGGAGGGGGCAATGGAAACACCATATATTTT; CDR3: CASSPRGNGGGNGNTIYF
size: .; D: TRBD1; V: TRBV18; length: 12; J: TRBJ1-1; DNA: TGTGCCAGCTCAGTACAGGGGATTGAAGCTTTCTTT; CDR3: CASSVQGIEAFF
size: .; D: TRBD2; V: TRBV14; length: 15; J: TRBJ2-3; DNA: TGTGCCAGCAGCCAAGTAGCGGGTTTAACAGATACGCAGTATTTT; CDR3: CASSQVAGLTDTQYF
size: .; D: TRBD2; V: TRBV27; length: 15; J: TRBJ2-7; DNA: TGTGCCAGCAGTTTCGGCGGGAGTGGCATCTACGAGCAGTACTTC; CDR3: CASSFGGSGIYEQYF
size: .; D: TRBD1; V: TRBV9; length: 16; J: TRBJ1-3; DNA: TGTGCCAGCAGCGTAACAGGGGGACGCTCTGGAAACACCATATATTTT; CDR3: CASSVTGGRSGNTIYF
size: .; D: .; V: TRBV5-6; length: 14; J: TRBJ1-6; DNA: TGTGCCAGCAGCTTGGCAGGGTCTAATTCACCCCTCCACTTT; CDR3: CASSLAGSNSPLHF
size: .; D: TRBD1; V: TRBV7-9; length: 16; J: TRBJ1-4; DNA: TGTGCCAGCAGCTTGGGACAGGGAGTCTCTAATGAAAAACTGTTTTTT; CDR3: CASSLGQGVSNEKLFF
size: few; D: TRBD1; V: TRBV11-2; length: 14; J: TRBJ1-1; DNA: TGTGCCAGCACGCGACAGGGTATGAACACTGAAGCTTTCTTT; CDR3: CASTRQGMNTEAFF
size: .; D: .; V: TRBV28; length: 13; J: TRBJ1-2; DNA: TGTGCCAGCAGCTTAAGCCAGACCTATGGCTACACCTTC; CDR3: CASSLSQTYGYTF
size: .; D: .; V: TRBV29-1; length: 14; J: TRBJ1-4; DNA: TGCAGCGTGGAATCAGGGCAATCTAATGAAAAACTGTTTTTT; CDR3: CSVESGQSNEKLFF
size: .; D: .; V: TRBV3-1/TRBV3-2; length: 16; J: TRBJ2-2; DNA: TGTGCCAGCAGCCAAGGGGCGCCAGGGTCGGCCGGGGAGCTGTTTTTT; CDR3: CASSQGAPGSAGELFF
size: .; D: .; V: TRBV12-5; length: 11; J: TRBJ2-7; DNA: TGTGCTAGTGGTGGGGTCTGGGAGCAGTACTTC; CDR3: CASGGVWEQYF
size: .; D: .; V: TRBV6-1; length: 13; J: TRBJ1-2; DNA: TGTGCCAGCAGTGAACAGCTTCTCTATGGCTACACCTTC; CDR3: CASSEQLLYGYTF
size: .; D: TRBD1; V: TRBV28; length: 14; J: TRBJ2-7; DNA: TGTGCCAGCAGTTTAAATCAGGGGGCAGAAGAGCAGTACTTC; CDR3: CASSLNQGAEEQYF
size: .; D: .; V: TRBV23-1; length: 9; J: TRBJ2-3; DNA: TGTCGAGCCACAGATACGCAGTATTTT; CDR3: CRATDTQYF
size: .; D: .; V: TRBV27; length: 13; J: TRBJ1-1; DNA: TGTGCCAGCAGTCCCCCCTCGTTCTCTGAGGCTTTCTTT; CDR3: CASSPPSFSEAFF
size: .; D: .; V: TRBV2; length: 14; J: TRBJ2-7; DNA: TGTGCCAGCAAACTCAGGGGCGTCTCCTACGAGCAGTACTTC; CDR3: CASKLRGVSYEQYF
size: .; D: .; V: TRBV5-6; length: 11; J: TRBJ2-7; DNA: TGTGCCAGCAGCTTGGAAAGGGAGCAGTACTTC; CDR3: CASSLEREQYF
size: .; D: TRBD1; V: TRBV24-1; length: 18; J: TRBJ2-7; DNA: TGTGCCACCAGTGATTTGTCTCTACAGGGGGTGACTTCCCACGAGCAGTACTTC; CDR3: CATSDLSLQGVTSHEQYF
size: .; D: .; V: TRBV28; length: 12; J: TRBJ1-5; DNA: TGTGCCAGCAGTTCCGTAGATCAGCCCCAGCATTTT; CDR3: CASSSVDQPQHF
size: .; D: .; V: TRBV11-2; length: 15; J: TRBJ2-3; DNA: TGTGCCAGCAGCTTAGTTGCCAGGGTGGCAGATACGCAGTATTTT; CDR3: CASSLVARVADTQYF
size: few; D: TRBD1; V: TRBV27; length: 15; J: TRBJ1-1; DNA: TGTGCCAGCAGTTTATTTTCCAGGGGGTTCACTGAAGCTTTCTTT; CDR3: CASSLFSRGFTEAFF